Sequencing of this TCR beta chain was carried out in a study of blood T cell repertoires in COVID-19. With V trimmed by 6 bases and J by 3 bases, 11 bases remained unmatched. Germline CDR1 and CDR2: MDHEN and SYDVKM. The CDR3 is 15 residues long. Profiling relied on immunoSEQ multiplex PCR, and the TCRdb table lists in-frame clones only, not all of them. This sample has about 64,000 clones, with around 90% found just once. The source of this sequence is a human donor in a cohort sampled during active COVID-19. Sequenced: peripheral blood. This chain links TRBV28 with TRBJ2-7; 7 positions agree with TRBD1. CDR3 region: CASSQRGLLLYEQYF. CDR3 in DNA: TGTGCCAGCAGCCAAAGGGGGCTCCTCCTCTACGAGCAGTACTTC.